This record looks at one TCR beta chain sequence and its context. The antigen is not known. Donors had nominal health at sampling but likely had unrecorded immune exposures. The study ran its PCR with 60 Vbeta and 13 Jbeta primers. TCRdb's copy holds only in-frame clones and misses some; the assay was immunoSEQ multiplex PCR. This repertoire shows roughly 180,000 clones, approximately 81% found once; its top ten account for around 1.5%. The sample belongs to a study of cytomegalovirus exposure and HLA in healthy donors. Points from the study as a whole: A later analysis reportedly found fewer N-insertions in an Asian-associated ancestry cluster than the approximately 660-donor mean.

Germline CDR1 SQVTM, CDR2 ANQGSEA. The CDR3 is 12 residues long. Trimming stripped 4 bases from V and 5 bases from J, with 11 bases between. The specimen was PBMCs. The chain employs TRBV29-1 and TRBJ1-2; D is uncertain. The TCR sequence derives from a male donor in good health and CMV-seronegative. The CDR3 sequence: CSVATSKYGYTF. The DNA of the CDR3 is TGCAGCGTTGCGACATCAAAATATGGCTACACCTTC.